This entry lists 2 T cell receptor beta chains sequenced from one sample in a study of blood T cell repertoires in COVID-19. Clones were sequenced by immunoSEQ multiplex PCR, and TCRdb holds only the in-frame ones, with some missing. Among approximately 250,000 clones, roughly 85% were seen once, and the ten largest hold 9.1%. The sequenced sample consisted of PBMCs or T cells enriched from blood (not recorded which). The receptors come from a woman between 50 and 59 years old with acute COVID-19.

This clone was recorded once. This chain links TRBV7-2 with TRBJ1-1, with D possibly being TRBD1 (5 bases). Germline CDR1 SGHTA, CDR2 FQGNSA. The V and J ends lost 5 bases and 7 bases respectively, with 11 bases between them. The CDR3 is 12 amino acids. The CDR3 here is CASSIRVGEAFF. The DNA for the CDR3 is TGTGCCAGCAGCATCAGGGTTGGTGAAGCTTTCTTT.

The CDR3 is CASSSSGGSTEAFF. For the CDR3, the DNA is TGTGCCAGCAGCTCTTCGGGGGGAAGCACTGAAGCTTTCTTT. The chain combines TRBV7-2 with TRBJ1-1, with D maybe TRBD1 (5 bases). V gave up 4 bases and J gave up 4 bases, with 13 bases separating them. CDR3 length: 14 residues. CDR1 SGHTA and CDR2 FQGNSA come from the germline V gene.